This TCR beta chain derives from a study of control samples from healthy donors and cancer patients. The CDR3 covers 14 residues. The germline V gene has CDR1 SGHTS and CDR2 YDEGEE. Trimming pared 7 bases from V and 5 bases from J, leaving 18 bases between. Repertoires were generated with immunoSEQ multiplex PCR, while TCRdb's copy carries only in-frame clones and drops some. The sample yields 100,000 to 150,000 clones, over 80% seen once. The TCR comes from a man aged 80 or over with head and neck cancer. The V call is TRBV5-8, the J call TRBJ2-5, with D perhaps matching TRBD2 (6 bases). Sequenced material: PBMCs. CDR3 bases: TGTGCCAGCGACTCCCCCAGGGCGGGGGAGACCCAGTACTTC. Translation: CASDSPRAGETQYF. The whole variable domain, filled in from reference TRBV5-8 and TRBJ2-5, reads EAGVTQSPTHLIKTRGQQATLRCSPISGHTSVYWYQQALGLGLQFLLWYDEGEERNRGNFPPRFSGRQFPNYSSELNVNALELEDSALYLCASDSPRAGETQYFGPGTRLLVL.